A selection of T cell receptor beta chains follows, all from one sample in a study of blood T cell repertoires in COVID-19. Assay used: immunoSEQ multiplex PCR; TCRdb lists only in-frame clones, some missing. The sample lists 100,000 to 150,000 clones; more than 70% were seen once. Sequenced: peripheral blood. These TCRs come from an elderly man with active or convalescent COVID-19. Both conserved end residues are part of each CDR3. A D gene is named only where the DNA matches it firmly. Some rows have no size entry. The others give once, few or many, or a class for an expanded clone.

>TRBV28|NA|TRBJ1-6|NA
CASSLWGAELNSPLHF
TGTGCCAGCAGTTTATGGGGGGCTGAATTGAATTCACCCCTCCACTTT
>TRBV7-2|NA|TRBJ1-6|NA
CASSLVGGPSSYNSPLHF
TGTGCCAGCAGCTTAGTTGGAGGGCCGAGCTCCTATAATTCACCCCTCCACTTT
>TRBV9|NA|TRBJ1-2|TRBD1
CASSIGQGGNYGYTF
TGTGCCAGCAGCATCGGACAGGGAGGGAACTATGGCTACACCTTC
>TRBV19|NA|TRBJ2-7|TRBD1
CASRGDRAHEQYF
TGTGCCAGTAGGGGGGACAGGGCCCACGAGCAGTACTTC
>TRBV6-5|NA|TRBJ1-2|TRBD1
CASSYRRQGAGGYTF
TGTGCCAGCAGTTACCGCCGACAGGGGGCTGGGGGCTACACCTTC
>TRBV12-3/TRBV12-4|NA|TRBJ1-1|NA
CASSLDRHEAFF
TGTGCCAGCAGTTTGGACAGACATGAAGCTTTCTTT
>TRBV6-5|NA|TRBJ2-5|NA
CASSQGKTQYF
TGTGCCAGCAGTCAGGGGAAGACCCAGTACTTC
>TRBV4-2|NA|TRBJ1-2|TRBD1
CASSQELRDRGDGYTF
TGTGCCAGCAGCCAAGAGTTAAGGGACAGGGGCGATGGCTACACCTTC
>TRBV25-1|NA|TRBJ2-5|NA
CASSKTGQETQYF
TGTGCCAGCAGTAAAACAGGGCAAGAGACCCAGTACTTC
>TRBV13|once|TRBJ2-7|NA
CASSSGGHYEQYF
TGTGCCAGCAGCTCGGGGGGCCACTACGAGCAGTACTTC
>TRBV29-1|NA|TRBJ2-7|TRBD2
CSVGASGVPYEQYF
TGCAGCGTTGGGGCTAGCGGGGTTCCCTACGAGCAGTACTTC
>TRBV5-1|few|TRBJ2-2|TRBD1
CASSFRGQGNTGELFF
TGCGCCAGCAGCTTTAGGGGACAGGGGAACACCGGGGAGCTGTTTTTT
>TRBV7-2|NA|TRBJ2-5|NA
CASSLDPSAGPRTQYF
TGTGCCAGCAGCTTAGACCCCTCGGCAGGGCCTCGGACCCAGTACTTC
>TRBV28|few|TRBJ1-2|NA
CASRTGGNYGYTF
TGTGCCAGCAGAACGGGTGGTAACTATGGCTACACCTTC
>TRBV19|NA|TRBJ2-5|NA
CASSRRGGSTETQYF
TGTGCCAGTAGTAGGAGGGGGGGCTCGACAGAGACCCAGTACTTC
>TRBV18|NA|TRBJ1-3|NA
CASSPTISSGNTIYF
TGTGCCAGCTCACCAACGATTAGCTCTGGAAACACCATATATTTT
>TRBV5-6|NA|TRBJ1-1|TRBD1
CASSHWGQGAAEAFF
TGTGCCAGCAGCCACTGGGGACAGGGGGCCGCTGAAGCTTTCTTT
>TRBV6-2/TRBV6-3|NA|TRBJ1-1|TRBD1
CASSYPSGGNTEAFF
TGTGCCAGCAGTTACCCCTCAGGGGGGAACACTGAAGCTTTCTTT
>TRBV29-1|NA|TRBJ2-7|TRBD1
CSVEITGDEQYF
TGCAGCGTTGAGATTACAGGGGACGAGCAGTACTTC
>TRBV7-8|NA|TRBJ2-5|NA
CASSLTTPGLQETQYF
TGTGCCAGCAGCTTAACGACGCCGGGACTCCAAGAGACCCAGTACTTC
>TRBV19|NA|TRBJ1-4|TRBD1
CASSIDPDRGRLREKLFF
TGTGCCAGTAGTATAGATCCTGACAGGGGGCGGCTTCGAGAAAAACTGTTTTTT
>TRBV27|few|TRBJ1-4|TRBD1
CASSPDRSYEKLFF
TGTGCCAGCAGTCCGGACAGGTCTTATGAAAAACTGTTTTTT
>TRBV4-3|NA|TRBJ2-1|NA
CASSQDDRGSYNEQFF
TGCGCCAGCAGCCAAGATGATCGGGGATCCTACAATGAGCAGTTCTTC
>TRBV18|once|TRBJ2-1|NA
CASSPGQSPYNEQFF
TGTGCCAGCTCACCCGGACAGAGCCCCTACAATGAGCAGTTCTTC
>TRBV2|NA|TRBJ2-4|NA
CASSEGQFGDIQYF
TGTGCCAGCAGTGAAGGTCAATTCGGAGACATTCAGTACTTC
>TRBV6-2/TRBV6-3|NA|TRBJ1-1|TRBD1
CASSYIDRGVMNTEAFF
TGTGCCAGCAGTTACATAGACAGGGGGGTTATGAACACTGAAGCTTTCTTT
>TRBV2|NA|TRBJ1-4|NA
CASSGPVINEKLFF
TGTGCCAGCAGTGGTCCCGTTATTAATGAAAAACTGTTTTTT
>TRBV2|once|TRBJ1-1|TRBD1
CASSDDRVNTEAFF
TGTGCCAGCAGTGACGACAGGGTGAACACTGAAGCTTTCTTT
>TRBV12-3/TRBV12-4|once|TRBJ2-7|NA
CASSLTGNYEQYF
TGTGCCAGCAGTTTAACAGGGAACTACGAGCAGTACTTC
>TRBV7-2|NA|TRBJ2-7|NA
CASSFLTGLDEQYF
TGTGCCAGCAGCTTCCTGACAGGTTTAGACGAGCAGTACTTC
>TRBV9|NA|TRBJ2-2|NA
CASSVIGGTGELFF
TGTGCCAGCAGCGTAATAGGGGGCACCGGGGAGCTGTTTTTT
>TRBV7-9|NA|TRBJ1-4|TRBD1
CASSKPGQPNEKLFF
TGTGCCAGCAGCAAACCGGGACAGCCTAATGAAAAACTGTTTTTT
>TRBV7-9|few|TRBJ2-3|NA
CASSGRDLDTQYF
TGTGCCAGCAGCGGACGGGATCTAGATACGCAGTATTTT
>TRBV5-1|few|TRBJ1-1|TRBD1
CASSSGQMNTEAFF
TGCGCCAGCAGCTCGGGACAGATGAACACTGAAGCTTTCTTT
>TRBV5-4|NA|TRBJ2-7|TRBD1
CASSSPVGQGDDEQYF
TGTGCCAGCAGCTCACCCGTGGGACAGGGAGACGACGAGCAGTACTTC
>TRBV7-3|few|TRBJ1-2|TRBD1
CASSPRTGGGYTF
TGTGCCAGCAGTCCTAGGACAGGGGGTGGCTACACCTTC
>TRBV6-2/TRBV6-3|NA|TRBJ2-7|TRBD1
CASSYGTGGYEQYF
TGTGCCAGCAGTTACGGGACAGGGGGCTACGAGCAGTACTTC
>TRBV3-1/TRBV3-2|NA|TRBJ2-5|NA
CASSPVVWGELAETQYF
TGTGCCAGCAGCCCTGTAGTGTGGGGGGAACTGGCAGAGACCCAGTACTTC
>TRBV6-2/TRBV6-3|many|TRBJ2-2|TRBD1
CASSSPDRGRAGELFF
TGTGCCAGCAGTTCCCCGGACAGGGGGCGCGCCGGGGAGCTGTTTTTT
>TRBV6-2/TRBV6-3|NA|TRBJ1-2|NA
CASSYSRSYGYTF
TGTGCCAGCAGTTACTCGAGGAGTTATGGCTACACCTTC
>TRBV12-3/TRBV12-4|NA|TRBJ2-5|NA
CASTPGVEETQYF
TGTGCCAGCACCCCCGGGGTTGAAGAGACCCAGTACTTC
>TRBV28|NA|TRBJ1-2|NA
CASSFLWATYGYTF
TGTGCCAGCAGTTTTCTCTGGGCAACCTATGGCTACACCTTC
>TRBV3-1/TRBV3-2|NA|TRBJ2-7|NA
CASSLEDYSYEQYF
TGTGCCAGCAGCCTCGAGGACTACTCCTACGAGCAGTACTTC
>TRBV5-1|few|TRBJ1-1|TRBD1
CASSPDRANTEAFF
TGCGCCAGCAGCCCGGACAGGGCTAACACTGAAGCTTTCTTT